Below, 8 T cell receptor beta chains from the same sample are listed, as sequenced in a study of Graves' ophthalmopathy and Graves' hyperthyroidism. Amplification targeted the TCR beta CDR3 regions, with RNA transcripts as the source material. In the first round, RT-PCR was carried out with HTBI primers, and a multiplex PCR formed the second round. Via MiXCR, TCRdb re-called the multiplex PCR reads, giving one row per CDR3 protein. The data hold about 210,000 distinct CDR3 sequences, with around 28% observed a single time. Specimen: peripheral blood. Receptor source: a man aged 45-65 years with Graves' ophthalmopathy.

This clonotype was found many times. The chain has TRBV28 and TRBJ2-7, with 10 bases matching TRBD2. The CDR3 runs to 15 residues. Germline-derived CDR1 and CDR2 are MDHEN and SYDVKM. The J segment lost 6 bases and the V segment lost 2 bases, leaving 7 bases of the junction unmatched. CDR3 sequence: CASSLGSSGSGEQYF. The CDR3 nucleotides read TGTGCCAGCAGTTTAGGGTCTAGCGGGAGTGGCGAGCAGTACTTC.

This clonotype was found many times. This chain links TRBV3-1 with TRBJ2-7; no reliable D call. CDR3 length equals 14 residues. CDR1 is LGHDT and CDR2 is YNNKEL in the germline V gene (reference sequence). V was cut by 4 bases and J by 2 bases, with 12 bases left in between. CDR3 nucleotide sequence: TGTGCCAGCAGCCTAATCGGAGATGCCTACGAGCAGTACTTC. The encoded protein is CASSLIGDAYEQYF.

This clonotype was seen repeatedly, ten times or more. The CDR3 DNA reads TGTGCCAGCACCATAGCTAGCTCTGGAAACACCATATATTTT. Translated: CASTIASSGNTIYF. This chain connects TRBV28 to TRBJ1-3, with D unresolved. Germline V gene lookup returns CDR1 MDHEN and CDR2 SYDVKM. V was trimmed by 7 bases and J by 0 bases, leaving 10 bases between them. This CDR3 has 14 residues.

This clonotype has just one count. The chain is built from TRBV30 and TRBJ2-7; D is ambiguous. CDR3 length equals 13 residues. Germline lookup yields CDR1 GTSNPN and CDR2 SVGIG (reference sequence). The V gene lost 2 bases and the J gene lost 3 bases, with 11 bases spanning the gap. The CDR3 loop is CAWSTGFGYEQYF. In nucleotides, the CDR3 is TGTGCCTGGAGTACGGGCTTCGGCTACGAGCAGTACTTC.

The sample holds many counts of this clonotype. The V gene is TRBV15, the J gene TRBJ2-2; the match to TRBD2 covers 7 bases. Germline-derived CDR1 and CDR2 are LNHNV and YYDKDF (reference sequence). The CDR3 is made up of 14 amino acids. The trim removed 9 bases at V and 7 bases at J, leaving 11 bases unmatched. CDR3 loop: CATSSAGWVGELFF. The DNA of the CDR3 is TGTGCCACTAGCTCAGCGGGGTGGGTCGGGGAGCTGTTTTTT.

The chain recombines TRBV28 with TRBJ1-1; no firm D call. The length of the CDR3 is 16 residues. From germline, CDR1 is MDHEN and CDR2 SYDVKM. V was clipped by 4 bases and J by 1 base, with 16 bases between them. The CDR3 region has the DNA TGTGCCAGCAGTTCGGCAGACTCCCCTCGGAACACTGAAGCTTTCTTT. Its protein product is CASSSADSPRNTEAFF.

This clonotype has ten or more counts. V is TRBV5-1 and J is TRBJ2-7; a possible D gene is TRBD1 (6 bases). V lost 7 bases to trimming and J lost 2 bases, with 13 bases between them. The CDR3 runs 13 residues. Germline CDR1 reads SGHRS; CDR2 reads YFSETQ. CDR3 amino acids: CASGRDTTYEQYF. The CDR3 DNA sequence: TGCGCCAGCGGCCGGGACACTACCTACGAGCAGTACTTC.

There are many counts of this clonotype. The rearrangement uses TRBV3-1 and TRBJ1-1; TRBD1 might be the D (5 bases). Germline V gene data show CDR1 as LGHDT and CDR2 as YNNKEL (reference sequence). The V end lost 0 bases, the J end lost 8 bases, and 13 bases lay between the germline ends. This CDR3 spans 14 amino acids. The CDR3 region is CASSQEVREQEAFF. Here the CDR3 DNA reads TGTGCCAGCAGCCAAGAGGTCAGGGAACAAGAAGCTTTCTTT. The whole variable domain, remainder taken from reference TRBV3-1 and TRBJ1-1, is DTAVSQTPKYLVTQMGNDKSIKCEQNLGHDTMYWYKQDSKKFLKIMFSYNNKELIINETVPNRFSPKSPDKAHLNLHINSLELGDSAVYFCASSQEVREQEAFFGQGTRLTVV.